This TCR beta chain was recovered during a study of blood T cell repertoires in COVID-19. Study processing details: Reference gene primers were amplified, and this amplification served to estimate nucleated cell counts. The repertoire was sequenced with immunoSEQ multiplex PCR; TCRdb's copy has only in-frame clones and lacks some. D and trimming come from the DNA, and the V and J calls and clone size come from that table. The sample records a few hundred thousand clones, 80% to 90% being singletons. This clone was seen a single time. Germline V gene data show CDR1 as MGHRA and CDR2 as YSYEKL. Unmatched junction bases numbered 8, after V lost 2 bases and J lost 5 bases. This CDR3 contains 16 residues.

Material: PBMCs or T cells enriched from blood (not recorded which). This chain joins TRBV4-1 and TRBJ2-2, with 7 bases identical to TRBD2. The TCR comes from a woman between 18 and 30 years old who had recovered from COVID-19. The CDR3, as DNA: TGCGCCAGCAGCCAACAGAGCGGGATCGGTACCGGGGAGCTGTTTTTT. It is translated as CASSQQSGIGTGELFF.